A single TCR beta chain is shown here with its context. The antigen is unknown. Every donor was a Caucasian adult from Nashville, Tennessee. Sequenced by immunoSEQ multiplex PCR; TCRdb stores in-frame clones only, minus some. This sample has roughly 2.2 million clones; 92% occur once, and the top ten carry more than 0.35%. This sample was included in a study of shared clonotypes between healthy human individuals. The CDR3 has 14 residues. The V gene's germline CDR1 is MDHEN and CDR2 SYDVKM. The V segment lost 5 bases and the J segment 6 bases; nucleotides outside the gene matches: 7. Findings and caveats of the study: The naive CD4 repertoires of several donors were compared, and around 5.1% of clonotypes were shared.

Sequenced sample: naive CD4+ T cells from PBMCs. Indicated subset: CD45RA+ positively selected. V gene TRBV28 combines with J gene TRBJ2-5; 9 bases map to TRBD1. The source of this sequence is a man between 18 and 35 years old in good health. Some clones in this sample may be carry-over from other donors' samples. CDR3 region: CASSPRTGEKTQYF. DNA of the CDR3: TGTGCCAGCAGTCCTAGGACAGGGGAGAAGACCCAGTACTTC. Full variable domain (outside the CDR3, taken from reference TRBV28 and TRBJ2-5): DVKVTQSSRYLVKRTGEKVFLECVQDMDHENMFWYRQDPGLGLRLIYFSYDVKMKEKGDIPEGYSVSREKKERFSLILESASTNQTSMYLCASSPRTGEKTQYFGPGTRLLVL.